This TCR beta chain derives from a study of control samples from healthy donors and cancer patients. Repertoires were generated with immunoSEQ multiplex PCR, while TCRdb's copy carries only in-frame clones and drops some. In the table there are 80,000 or so clones, about nine tenths of which are singletons. The ends were cut back, 9 bases at V and 2 bases at J, with 13 bases in the middle. Germline V gene lookup returns CDR1 SNHLY and CDR2 FYNNEI. This CDR3 spans 14 amino acids. This receptor was identified in a man aged 45-65 years in good health. Material for sequencing was blood. The rearrangement links TRBV2 to TRBJ2-2, with D unresolved. The DNA for the CDR3 is TGTGCCAGGGGCGCAGGAGCTAACACCGGGGAGCTGTTTTTT. Translating it yields CARGAGANTGELFF.